Following are 13 T cell receptor beta chains from one sample sequenced in a study of cytomegalovirus exposure and HLA in healthy donors. The study ran its PCR with 60 Vbeta and 13 Jbeta primers. Sequencing used immunoSEQ multiplex PCR; TCRdb keeps in-frame clones, though not all of them. The sample lists 140,000 or so clones; approximately 91% were seen once. Sequenced input: PBMCs. The receptor set was obtained from a woman in her forties in good health and CMV-seronegative.

This clone occurred once. The genes are TRBV27 and TRBJ2-1; TRBD2 matches at 7 bases. Trimming cost V 5 bases and J 2 bases; bases outside gene matches: 3. CDR3 length: 14 amino acids. Germline V gene lookup returns CDR1 MNHEY and CDR2 SMNVEV (reference sequence). CDR3 sequence: CASSREGPYNEQFF. The CDR3 DNA reads as TGTGCCAGCAGTAGGGAGGGCCCCTACAATGAGCAGTTCTTC.

The V call is TRBV27, the J call TRBJ2-7; TRBD2 might be the D (6 bases). The germline V and J ends were trimmed by 3 bases and 1 base, with 7 bases remaining between them. CDR3 size: 13 residues. Germline CDR1 reads MNHEY; CDR2 reads SMNVEV (reference sequence). CDR3: CASSLRGSYEQYF. As DNA, the CDR3 is TGTGCCAGCAGTTTGCGGGGTTCCTACGAGCAGTACTTC.

V gene TRBV7-8 combines with J gene TRBJ1-4, with D hard to call. The CDR3 spans 13 residues. Trimming cost V 2 bases and J 10 bases, with 11 bases left between them. Germline values: CDR1 SGHVS, CDR2 FQNEAQ. The CDR3 nucleotides read TGTGCCAGCAGCTTATCTGGGGAGGGAAAACTGTTTTTT. Protein sequence: CASSLSGEGKLFF.

CDR3 protein: CASSYGAPGDEQYF. As DNA, the CDR3 is TGCGCCAGCAGCTACGGGGCCCCGGGGGACGAGCAGTACTTC. This rearrangement joins TRBV5-1 to TRBJ2-7; possible D gene TRBD2, 6 bases. The CDR3 length is 14 residues. The ends were cut back, 3 bases at V and 5 bases at J, with 15 bases in the middle. Germline V CDR1 and CDR2: SGHRS, YFSETQ.

This rearrangement joins TRBV7-6 to TRBJ2-5; TRBD1 might be the D (6 bases). The CDR3 totals 14 residues. Trimming took 6 bases from V and 5 from J, leaving 16 bases between them. Germline loops: CDR1 SGHVS, CDR2 FNYEAQ. As DNA, the CDR3 is TGTGCCAGCAGACCACGACAGGATTCGGAGACCCAGTACTTC. It codes for CASRPRQDSETQYF.

This clone appeared a single time. This chain connects TRBV11-2 to TRBJ2-5; TRBD2 matches at 7 bases. Unmatched junction bases numbered 7, after V lost 2 bases and J lost 1 base. The germline V gene has CDR1 SGHAT and CDR2 FQNNGV. This CDR3 comprises 16 residues. The CDR3 DNA is TGTGCCAGCAGCTTAACGGTTCTAGCGGCCCAAGAGACCCAGTACTTC. Its protein is CASSLTVLAAQETQYF.

This clone has a handful of counts. This chain links TRBV5-6 with TRBJ1-4, with 9 bases lining up with TRBD1. The CDR3 contains 13 residues. With V trimmed by 7 bases and J by 8 bases, 6 bases remained unmatched. Looked up from germline, CDR1 is SGHDT and CDR2 is YYEEEE. The CDR3 DNA follows: TGTGCCAGCTTCAGACAGGGGGACGAAAAACTGTTTTTT. It specifies CASFRQGDEKLFF.

The chain recombines TRBV5-1 with TRBJ2-3, with TRBD1 matching over 10 bases. Unmatched junction bases numbered 12, after V lost 1 base and J lost 7 bases. The CDR3 runs to 17 residues. Per germline, CDR1 SGHRS and CDR2 YFSETQ. In DNA, the CDR3 is TGCGCCAGCAGCTTGTATGCGGTGACAGGGGGCATGAATACGCAGTATTTT. Encoded protein: CASSLYAVTGGMNTQYF.

This chain connects TRBV11-3 to TRBJ1-3; 9 nucleotides agree with TRBD1. The CDR3 totals 14 residues. With 4 bases clipped from V and 6 bases from J, the junction kept 4 bases outside the gene matches. Per the germline V gene, CDR1 is SGHNT and CDR2 is YENEEA. This CDR3 reads CASSWGTGKNTIYF. The CDR3 coding sequence is TGTGCCAGCAGCTGGGGGACAGGGAAAAACACCATATATTTT.

The genes are TRBV6-5 and TRBJ2-1, with 7 nucleotides matching TRBD1. Trimming cost V 2 bases and J 10 bases; bases outside gene matches: 5. There are 13 residues in the CDR3. Germline V CDR1 and CDR2: MNHEY, SVGAGI. The CDR3 loop reads CASSYPGQPEQFF. The DNA for the CDR3 is TGTGCCAGCAGTTACCCGGGACAGCCAGAGCAGTTCTTC.

The chain uses TRBV7-2 and TRBJ2-7; 10 nucleotides align to TRBD2. Germline V gene lookup returns CDR1 SGHTA and CDR2 FQGNSA. This CDR3 is built from 12 residues. The V gene end was trimmed by 5 bases and the J gene end by 11 bases; junction bases not matched to a gene: 6. The CDR3, as DNA: TGTGCCAGCAGCCAATGGACTAGCGGCAAGTACTTC. Translation gives CASSQWTSGKYF.

This clone turned up a few times. The chain combines TRBV5-1 with TRBJ2-1, with 7 bases matching TRBD1. The germline gives CDR1 SGHRS, CDR2 YFSETQ. Trimming cost V 4 bases and J 2 bases; bases outside gene matches: 6. This CDR3 contains 15 residues. As DNA, the CDR3 is TGCGCCAGCAGCGTTGGGGACAGAGCCTACAATGAGCAGTTCTTC. Translation: CASSVGDRAYNEQFF.

This rearrangement joins TRBV6-6 to TRBJ2-3; 7 positions match TRBD2. Germline lookup yields CDR1 MNHNY and CDR2 SVGAGI (reference sequence). V lost 5 bases, J lost 1 base, and 3 bases stayed unmatched. The CDR3 loop spans 14 amino acids. As DNA, the CDR3 is TGTGCCAGCAGTGCCACTAGCGGCACAGATACGCAGTATTTT. Protein: CASSATSGTDTQYF.